This TCR beta chain was profiled in a study of T-cell reconstitution after alpha-beta-depleted transplantation in children. Study results and caveats: Several hundred expanded graft clones reportedly supplied alpha-beta T cells about two months after transplant.

The CDR3 extends over 15 amino acids. Trimming shortened V by 3 bases and J by 2 bases, and 11 bases separated the two germline ends. Germline CDR1 SGHTA, CDR2 FQGNSA. For TCRbeta, the library was prepared with unique molecular identifiers. A single record per CDR3 protein comes from TCRdb applying MiXCR to the PCR reads. The sample lists 670,000 or so distinct CDR3 sequences; approximately 14% were seen once. A word on this clonotype: The antigen is not known.

This chain joins TRBV7-2 and TRBJ2-1; D possibly corresponds to TRBD1 (6 bases). The sequenced sample was PBMCs, obtained before TCRalphabeta/CD19-depleted stem cell transplant. This sequence originates from a girl aged 2-10 years with congenital amegakaryocytic thrombocytopenia, due to receive a stem cell transplant. CDR3 amino acids: CASSFNGGTYNEQFF. DNA for the CDR3: TGTGCCAGCAGCTTCAATGGGGGCACCTACAATGAGCAGTTCTTC.